Below are 27 T cell receptor beta chains sequenced from a single sample in a study of CD8 T cells in Susac syndrome. RNA amounts of about 0.5 to 1 ug underwent reverse transcription with random hexamers. Using its own MiXCR run on the immunoSEQ multiplex PCR reads, TCRdb lists one record per CDR3 protein. The sample lists under 200,000 distinct CDR3 sequences; approximately 94% were seen once. The sequenced sample was CD4+ T cells from PBMCs. The receptors here all came from a human donor with Susac syndrome.

The rearrangement uses TRBV18 and TRBJ2-2; 8 bases align to TRBD2. This CDR3 spans 17 amino acids. J gave up 1 base and V 3 bases, and 7 bases lay outside the gene matches. The germline CDR1 and CDR2 sequences are KGHSH and LQKENI. The CDR3: CASSPLAGRQNTGELFF. In DNA, the CDR3 is TGTGCCAGCTCACCCTTAGCGGGACGGCAGAACACCGGGGAGCTGTTTTTT.

The chain couples TRBV30 to TRBJ2-5; perhaps TRBD2 as D (5 bases). The CDR3 has 13 amino acids. CDR1 is GTSNPN, CDR2 SVGIG, per germline (reference sequence). With 2 bases removed from V and 2 bases from J, the gap between germline ends came to 9 bases. The CDR3 region is CAWSLGLQETQYF. Written as DNA, the CDR3 is TGTGCCTGGAGTCTCGGACTTCAAGAGACCCAGTACTTC.

The rearrangement links TRBV29-1 to TRBJ1-4, with 8 bases that match TRBD1. Germline values: CDR1 SQVTM, CDR2 ANQGSEA. CDR3 length: 12 residues. Trimming cost V 6 bases and J 5 bases; bases outside gene matches: 2. The CDR3 reads CSVAGGNEKLFF. Here the CDR3 DNA reads TGCAGCGTAGCAGGGGGCAATGAAAAACTGTTTTTT.

The CDR3 is CATSRDLGNSPLHF. The CDR3 nucleotides are TGTGCCACCAGCAGAGATTTAGGGAATTCACCCCTCCACTTT. This chain joins TRBV15 and TRBJ1-6; D not certain. V lost 0 bases, J lost 7 bases, and 7 bases lay in between. The CDR3 contains 14 residues. Germline lookup yields CDR1 LNHNV and CDR2 YYDKDF (reference sequence). Together with reference TRBV15 and TRBJ1-6, the CDR3 gives the full variable domain: DAMVIQNPRYQVTQFGKPVTLSCSQTLNHNVMYWYQQKSSQAPKLLFHYYDKDFNNEADTPDNFQSRRPNTSFCFLDIRSPGLGDTAMYLCATSRDLGNSPLHFGNGTRLTVT.

The J gene is TRBJ1-5, the V gene TRBV7-2, with D perhaps matching TRBD1 (5 bases). CDR3 length: 12 amino acids. The germline gives CDR1 SGHTA, CDR2 FQGNSA. Trimming shortened V by 7 bases and J by 4 bases, and 8 bases separated the two germline ends. CDR3: CASTRENQPQHF. CDR3 bases: TGTGCCAGCACCAGGGAGAATCAGCCCCAGCATTTT.

Only one count was recorded for this clonotype. The chain recombines TRBV20-1 with TRBJ2-7; no firm D call. This CDR3 has 12 amino acids. CDR1 and CDR2 from the germline V gene are DFQATT and SNEGSKA (reference sequence). V was pared by 3 bases and J by 6 bases, with 12 bases between. The DNA for the CDR3 is TGCAGTGCTAGTGGTCCAGGTGGCGAGCAGTACTTC. This sequence encodes CSASGPGGEQYF.

The chain carries TRBV7-8 and TRBJ2-5; the D call may be TRBD1 or TRBD2 (5 bases each). Trimming left V 4 bases short and J 5 bases short, with 11 bases between. The germline CDR1 and CDR2 sequences are SGHVS and FQNEAQ. The CDR3 is 13 residues long. Written as DNA, the CDR3 is TGTGCCAGCAGCTCGGGACGCTGGGAGACCCAGTACTTC. As protein: CASSSGRWETQYF.

The rearrangement links TRBV29-1 to TRBJ2-1; tentatively, D is TRBD1 (6 bases). V lost 5 bases to trimming and J lost 9 bases, with 17 bases between them. The V gene's germline CDR1 is SQVTM and CDR2 ANQGSEA. CDR3 length: 13 amino acids. The CDR3 here is CSVPGPSGAEQFF. The DNA for the CDR3 is TGCAGCGTTCCGGGCCCATCAGGGGCTGAGCAGTTCTTC.

This chain links TRBV30 with TRBJ1-2; D perhaps matches TRBD1 (5 bases). This CDR3 comprises 12 residues. In germline, CDR1 is GTSNPN, CDR2 SVGIG (reference sequence). V lost 0 bases, J lost 4 bases, and 6 bases lay in between. The CDR3 spells CAWSVDSYGYTF. The CDR3 coding sequence is TGTGCCTGGAGTGTAGACAGCTATGGCTACACCTTC.

About this clonotype: The junction does not match germline at one end; this may be a read error. The V call is TRBV29-1, the J call TRBJ2-7; TRBD1 agrees at 9 bases. The germline V gene has CDR1 SQVTM and CDR2 ANQGSEA. CDR3 size: 12 residues. CDR3 in amino acids: CSVDRGSSEQYF. The CDR3 DNA sequence: TGCAGCGTGGACAGGGGATCCTCCGAGCAGTACTTC.

The V and J genes are TRBV14 and TRBJ2-1; TRBD2 is a possible D gene (6 bases). V was cut by 0 bases and J by 2 bases, with 17 bases left in between. The germline V gene has CDR1 SGHDN and CDR2 FVKESK. There are 18 residues in the CDR3. The DNA of the CDR3 is TGTGCCAGCAGCCAAGATTTTTTGCGGGGCCGACCCTACAATGAGCAGTTCTTC. Translation: CASSQDFLRGRPYNEQFF.

This clonotype appeared a single time. The gene calls are TRBV4-3 and TRBJ2-2; D perhaps matches TRBD2 (5 bases). V was trimmed by 0 bases and J by 8 bases, leaving 13 bases between them. CDR1 and CDR2 (germline): LGHNA, YSLEER. This CDR3 is 15 amino acids long. Written as DNA, the CDR3 is TGCGCCAGCAGCCAAGATTGGGCAGGAGGAGGGGAGCTGTTTTTT. This encodes CASSQDWAGGGELFF.

This chain joins TRBV7-2 and TRBJ2-5; the D gene is possibly TRBD1 (6 bases). Trimming pared 5 bases from V and 1 base from J, leaving 11 bases between. From germline, CDR1 is SGHTA and CDR2 FQGNSA. The CDR3 extends over 14 amino acids. The CDR3 coding sequence is TGTGCCAGCAGCCGCGACAGGTTCCAAGAGACCCAGTACTTC. It translates to CASSRDRFQETQYF.

J is TRBJ2-7 and V is TRBV18; D remains ambiguous. The CDR3 has 14 amino acids. From germline, CDR1 is KGHSH and CDR2 LQKENI. V gave up 0 bases and J gave up 4 bases, with 10 bases separating them. CDR3 region: CASSPPGWIYEQYF. CDR3 DNA: TGTGCCAGCTCACCACCAGGATGGATTTACGAGCAGTACTTC.

The V and J genes are TRBV29-1 and TRBJ1-2; possibly TRBD1 for D (5 bases). Germline V lookup: CDR1 SQVTM, CDR2 ANQGSEA. The CDR3 contains 11 residues. The V and J ends lost 8 bases and 3 bases respectively, with 10 bases between them. The CDR3 is CSSGGDYGYTF. The DNA of the CDR3 is TGCAGCTCGGGGGGGGACTATGGCTACACCTTC.

The rearrangement joins TRBV7-2 to TRBJ2-5; 7 bases agree with TRBD2. CDR1 is SGHTA, CDR2 FQGNSA, per germline. Germline trimming cut 5 bases from V and 2 bases from J; bases unmatched to any gene: 8. There are 15 residues in the CDR3. This CDR3 is CASSQGGYPQETQYF. In nucleotides, the CDR3 is TGTGCCAGCAGCCAGGGAGGGTACCCTCAAGAGACCCAGTACTTC.

This clonotype was seen only a few times. The chain has TRBV10-2 and TRBJ1-1; a possible D gene is TRBD1 (6 bases). The CDR3 is 14 amino acids. The germline V gene encodes CDR1 WSHSY and CDR2 SAAADI. Trimming took off 6 bases at V and 1 base at J, with 12 bases between the two ends. The CDR3 coding sequence is TGCGCCAGCAGCGATAGACAGGCGAACACTGAAGCTTTCTTT. Protein: CASSDRQANTEAFF.

This chain joins TRBV30 and TRBJ2-7; TRBD2 matches at 7 bases. Germline-derived CDR1 and CDR2 are GTSNPN and SVGIG (reference sequence). The V segment lost 2 bases and the J segment 6 bases; nucleotides outside the gene matches: 13. CDR3 length: 15 amino acids. The CDR3 nucleotides are TGTGCCTGGAGTACGATTACTAGCGCCGTTCGCGAGCAGTACTTC. Protein sequence: CAWSTITSAVREQYF.

The chain links TRBV3-1 to TRBJ1-1; D not certain. The CDR3 is 13 residues long. With 7 bases removed from V and 3 bases from J, the gap between germline ends came to 12 bases. CDR1 is LGHDT, CDR2 YNNKEL, per germline (reference sequence). The DNA of the CDR3 is TGTGCCAGCACCCTCCCCCCATACACTGAAGCTTTCTTT. It encodes CASTLPPYTEAFF.

The V and J genes are TRBV7-2 and TRBJ1-2, with 9 bases aligning to TRBD1. The germline V gene has CDR1 SGHTA and CDR2 FQGNSA. V shed 4 bases, J shed 5 bases, and the junction held 8 bases outside the gene matches. The CDR3 runs 15 residues. Here the CDR3 reads CASSSVDRGGYGYTF. The DNA for the CDR3 is TGTGCCAGCAGCTCAGTTGACAGGGGGGGGTATGGCTACACCTTC.

This rearrangement joins TRBV29-1 to TRBJ2-3; D ambiguous. Trimming left V 2 bases short and J 1 base short, with 7 bases between. This CDR3 region has 13 residues. CDR1 and CDR2 from the germline V gene are SQVTM and ANQGSEA. CDR3 region: CSVERGGTDTQYF. CDR3 DNA: TGCAGCGTTGAACGTGGGGGCACAGATACGCAGTATTTT.

The chain uses TRBV14 and TRBJ2-3, with D unclear. The CDR3 covers 15 residues. Germline loops: CDR1 SGHDN, CDR2 FVKESK. The V and J ends lost 2 bases and 0 bases respectively, with 9 bases between them. The CDR3 protein is CASSQSSGSTDTQYF. DNA for the CDR3: TGTGCCAGCAGCCAATCAAGTGGAAGCACAGATACGCAGTATTTT.

V usage is TRBV19 and J usage is TRBJ2-1; TRBD2 is a possible D gene (6 bases). V lost 5 bases and J 9 bases, leaving 8 bases between the germline ends. This CDR3 spans 11 amino acids. CDR1 and CDR2 from the germline V gene are LNHDA and SQIVND (reference sequence). DNA of the CDR3: TGTGCCAGTAGTCGGCGGGGTGAGCAGTTCTTC. It yields the protein CASSRRGEQFF. The variable domain in full, with the rest retrieved from reference TRBV19 and TRBJ2-1, is DGGITQSPKYLFRKEGQNVTLSCEQNLNHDAMYWYRQDPGQGLRLIYYSQIVNDFQKGDIAEGYSVSREKKESFPLTVTSAQKNPTAFYLCASSRRGEQFFGPGTRLTVL.

CDR3: CASSRTGGVETQYF. CDR3 DNA: TGTGCCAGCAGTCGGACAGGGGGGGTAGAGACCCAGTACTTC. This rearrangement joins TRBV28 to TRBJ2-5; 10 nucleotides align to TRBD1. Trimming took 5 bases from V and 4 from J; bases not matched to a gene: 4. This CDR3 contains 14 residues. Germline loops: CDR1 MDHEN, CDR2 SYDVKM.

This rearrangement joins TRBV2 to TRBJ2-7; TRBD2 aligns across 10 bases. The CDR3 has 15 residues. Germline-derived CDR1 and CDR2 are SNHLY and FYNNEI. Losses at the gene ends were 4 bases for V and 7 bases for J; bases not matched to a gene: 10. CDR3 DNA: TGTGCCAGCAGTGTAGGCCTAGCGGGAGCGGGTGAGCAGTACTTC. Translating it yields CASSVGLAGAGEQYF. Full variable domain (missing parts from reference TRBV2 and TRBJ2-7): EPEVTQTPSHQVTQMGQEVILRCVPISNHLYFYWYRQILGQKVEFLVSFYNNEISEKSEIFDDQFSVERPDGSNFTLKIRSTKLEDSAMYFCASSVGLAGAGEQYFGPGTRLTVT.

The CDR3 nucleotides are TGCAGCGGGGGGACAGGGGGGAAGACCCAGTACTTC. The encoded protein is CSGGTGGKTQYF. J is TRBJ2-5 and V is TRBV29-1, with 11 bases aligning to TRBD1. The germline V gene has CDR1 SQVTM and CDR2 ANQGSEA. The CDR3 totals 12 residues. Trimming cost V 7 bases and J 6 bases; bases outside gene matches: 4. The variable domain in full, completed from reference TRBV29-1 and TRBJ2-5, reads SAVISQKPSRDICQRGTSLTIQCQVDSQVTMMFWYRQQPGQSLTLIATANQGSEATYESGFVIDKFPISRPNLTFSTLTVSNMSPEDSSIYLCSGGTGGKTQYFGPGTRLLVL.

The rearrangement links TRBV9 to TRBJ2-2; tentatively, D is TRBD2 (5 bases). The CDR3 runs to 13 residues. V gave up 3 bases and J gave up 7 bases, with 10 bases separating them. Germline CDR1 SGDLS, CDR2 YYNGEE. In DNA, the CDR3 is TGTGCCAGCAGCGATCGGCGGGTCGGGGAGCTGTTTTTT. It is translated as CASSDRRVGELFF.